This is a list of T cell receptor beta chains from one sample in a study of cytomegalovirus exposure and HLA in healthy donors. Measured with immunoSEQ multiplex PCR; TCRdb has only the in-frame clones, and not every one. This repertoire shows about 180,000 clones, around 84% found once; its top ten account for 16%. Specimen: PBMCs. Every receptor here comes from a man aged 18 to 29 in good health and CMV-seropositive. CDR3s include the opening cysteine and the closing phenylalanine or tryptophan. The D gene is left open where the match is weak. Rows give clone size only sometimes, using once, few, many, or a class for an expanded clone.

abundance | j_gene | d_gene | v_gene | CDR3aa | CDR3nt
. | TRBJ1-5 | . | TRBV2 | CASSEARPDYSNQPQHF | TGTGCCAGCAGTGAAGCGCGGCCAGATTATAGCAATCAGCCCCAGCATTTT
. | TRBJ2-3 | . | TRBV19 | CASKAGLLDTDTQYF | TGTGCCAGTAAGGCGGGGCTACTCGACACAGATACGCAGTATTTT
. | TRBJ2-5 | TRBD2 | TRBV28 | CASSSVPSGSETQYF | TGTGCCAGCAGTTCTGTTCCTAGCGGGAGCGAGACCCAGTACTTC
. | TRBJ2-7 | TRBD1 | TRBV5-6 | CASSLSTGLFSYEQYF | TGTGCCAGCAGCTTATCGACAGGGCTCTTCTCCTACGAGCAGTACTTC
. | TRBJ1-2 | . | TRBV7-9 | CASSSSRRPNGYTF | TGTGCCAGCAGCTCGAGCAGGCGACCAAATGGCTACACCTTC
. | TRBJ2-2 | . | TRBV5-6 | CASGQSRGELFF | TGTGCCTCCGGACAGAGCCGCGGGGAGCTGTTTTTT
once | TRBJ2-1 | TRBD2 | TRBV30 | CASPRTSGSQNEQFF | TGTGCCTCCCCCCGGACTAGCGGGAGTCAGAATGAGCAGTTCTTC
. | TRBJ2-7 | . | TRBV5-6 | CASSRGSYEQYF | TGTGCCAGCAGCCGGGGGTCCTACGAGCAGTACTTC
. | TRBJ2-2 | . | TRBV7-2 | CASSLAINTGELFF | TGTGCCAGCAGCTTAGCCATTAACACCGGGGAGCTGTTTTTT
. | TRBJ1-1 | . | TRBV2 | CASRQPGAQGEAFF | TGTGCCAGCAGACAACCCGGAGCACAGGGTGAAGCTTTCTTT
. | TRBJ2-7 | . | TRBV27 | CASRERKGIHEQYF | TGTGCCAGCAGAGAACGGAAGGGGATCCACGAGCAGTACTTC
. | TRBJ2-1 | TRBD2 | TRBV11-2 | CASSFSGGRAYNEQFF | TGTGCCAGCAGCTTTTCGGGCGGGAGGGCTTACAATGAGCAGTTCTTC
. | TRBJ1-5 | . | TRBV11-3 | CASSLAGGPQHF | TGTGCCAGCAGCTTAGCGGGTGGTCCCCAGCATTTT
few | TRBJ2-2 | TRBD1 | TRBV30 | CAWSGTRDRALRYTGELFF | TGTGCCTGGAGTGGGACCCGGGACAGGGCGCTCCGGTACACCGGGGAGCTGTTTTTT
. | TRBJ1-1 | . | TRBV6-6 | CASSQTGEAFF | TGTGCCAGCAGCCAAACAGGGGAAGCTTTCTTT
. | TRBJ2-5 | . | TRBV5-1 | CASTPQGPGSETQYF | TGCGCCAGCACCCCCCAGGGGCCAGGGTCAGAGACCCAGTACTTC
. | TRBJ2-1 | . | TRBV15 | CATSRDRGANYNEQFF | TGTGCCACCAGCAGAGATCGCGGGGCGAACTACAATGAGCAGTTCTTC
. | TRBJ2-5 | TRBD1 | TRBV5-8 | CASSGTGGKRETQYF | TGTGCCAGCTCTGGGACAGGGGGCAAGAGGGAGACCCAGTACTTC
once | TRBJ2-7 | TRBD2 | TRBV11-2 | CASSPPSGIDSYEQYF | TGTGCCAGCAGCCCCCCTAGCGGGATCGACTCCTACGAGCAGTACTTC
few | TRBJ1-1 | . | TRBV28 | CASSMLNTEAFF | TGTGCCAGCAGCATGCTAAACACTGAAGCTTTCTTT
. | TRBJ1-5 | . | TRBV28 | CASTTLQGNSNQPQHF | TGTGCCAGCACCACTTTGCAGGGAAATAGCAATCAGCCCCAGCATTTT
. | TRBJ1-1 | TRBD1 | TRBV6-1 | CASSAGEGTGNTEAFF | TGTGCCAGCAGTGCAGGGGAGGGGACAGGGAACACTGAAGCTTTCTTT
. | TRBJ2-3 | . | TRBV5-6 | CASSFQGTRSTDTQYF | TGTGCCAGCAGCTTTCAGGGCACCAGGAGCACAGATACGCAGTATTTT
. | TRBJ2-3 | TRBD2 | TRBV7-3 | CASSIGTSGRTDTQYF | TGTGCCAGCAGCATAGGGACTAGCGGGCGCACAGATACGCAGTATTTT
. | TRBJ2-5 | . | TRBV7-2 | CASSRQTEGTQYF | TGTGCCAGCAGCCGTCAGACTGAGGGGACCCAGTACTTC
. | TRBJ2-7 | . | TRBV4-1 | CASSPRQKSGTLLDEQYF | TGCGCCAGCAGCCCCCGTCAGAAAAGCGGGACACTCCTTGACGAGCAGTACTTC
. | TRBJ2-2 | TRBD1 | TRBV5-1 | CASSWGTGNTGELFF | TGCGCCAGCAGCTGGGGGACAGGGAACACCGGGGAGCTGTTTTTT
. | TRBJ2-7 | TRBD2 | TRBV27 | CASSPLAGGHEQYF | TGTGCCAGCAGTCCGCTAGCGGGGGGCCACGAGCAGTACTTC
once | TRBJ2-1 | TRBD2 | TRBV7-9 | CASSSGLAGSNEQFF | TGTGCCAGCAGCTCGGGACTAGCGGGAAGTAATGAGCAGTTCTTC
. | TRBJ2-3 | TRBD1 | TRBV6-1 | CASSDGQGVDTQYF | TGTGCCAGCAGTGACGGACAGGGGGTAGATACGCAGTATTTT
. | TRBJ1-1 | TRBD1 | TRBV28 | CASRGGDRGETEAFF | TGTGCCAGCAGGGGGGGGGACAGGGGGGAGACTGAAGCTTTCTTT
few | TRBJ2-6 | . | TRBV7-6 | CASSSLSSGANVLTF | TGTGCCAGCAGCTCTTTGAGCTCTGGGGCCAACGTCCTGACTTTC
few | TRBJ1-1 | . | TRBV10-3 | CAISDQGTDTEAFF | TGTGCCATCAGTGACCAGGGTACGGACACTGAAGCTTTCTTT
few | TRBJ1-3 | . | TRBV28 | CASSFGQLSGNTIYF | TGTGCCAGCAGTTTCGGACAACTCTCTGGAAACACCATATATTTT
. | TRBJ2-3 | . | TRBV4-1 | CASSQTSYTDTQYF | TGCGCCAGCAGCCAAACCTCCTACACAGATACGCAGTATTTT
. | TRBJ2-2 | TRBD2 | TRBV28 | CASSFIKEKGLAGVGSTNTGELFF | TGTGCCAGCAGTTTCATTAAGGAAAAGGGACTAGCGGGAGTTGGTTCAACGAACACCGGGGAGCTGTTTTTT
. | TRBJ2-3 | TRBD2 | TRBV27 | CASSLGTSRRDTQYF | TGTGCCAGCAGTTTAGGGACTAGCCGTAGAGATACGCAGTATTTT
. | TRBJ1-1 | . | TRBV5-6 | CASSVVGGTNTEAFF | TGTGCCAGCAGCGTCGTGGGGGGGACGAACACTGAAGCTTTCTTT
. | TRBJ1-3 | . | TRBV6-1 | CASGVGGSGNTIYF | TGTGCCAGTGGAGTCGGGGGGTCTGGAAACACCATATATTTT
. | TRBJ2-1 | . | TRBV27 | CASRKTGTNEQFF | TGTGCCAGCAGAAAAACAGGGACCAATGAGCAGTTCTTC
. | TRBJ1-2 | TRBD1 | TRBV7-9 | CASSSDRGRPSPSGYTF | TGTGCCAGCAGCTCGGACAGGGGGCGACCCAGCCCTTCGGGCTACACCTTC
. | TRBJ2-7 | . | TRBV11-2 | CASSGSGSSYEQYF | TGTGCCAGCAGCGGTTCCGGGAGCTCCTACGAGCAGTACTTC
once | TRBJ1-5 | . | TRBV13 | CASSLSRGQPQHF | TGTGCCAGCAGCCTCTCCCGGGGACAGCCCCAGCATTTT
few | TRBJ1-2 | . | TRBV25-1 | CASSDGASNYGYTF | TGTGCCAGCAGTGATGGGGCGAGTAACTATGGCTACACCTTC
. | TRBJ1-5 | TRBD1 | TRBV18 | CASSVGTGGQPQHF | TGTGCCAGCTCAGTAGGGACAGGGGGACAGCCCCAGCATTTT
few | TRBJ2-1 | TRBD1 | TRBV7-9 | CASSSRQGGHEQFF | TGTGCCAGCAGCTCGAGACAGGGTGGGCATGAGCAGTTCTTC
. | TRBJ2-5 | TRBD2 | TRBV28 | CASSSSGTPPSLGETQYF | TGTGCCAGCAGTAGCAGCGGGACCCCTCCCAGTCTGGGAGAGACCCAGTACTTC
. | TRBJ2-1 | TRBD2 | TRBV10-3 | CAIRGSGGPYNEQFF | TGTGCCATCAGGGGCAGCGGGGGGCCATACAATGAGCAGTTCTTC